This TCR beta chain comes out of a study of T cell changes during pregnancy in multiple sclerosis. This CDR3 comprises 15 residues. Germline assignment: CDR1 ENHRY and CDR2 SYGVKD. Worth noting for this clone: The junction and the germline gene differ at one end; a read error may be behind it.

TCRdb's copy holds only in-frame clones and misses some; the assay was immunoSEQ multiplex PCR. The table lists fewer than 40,000 clones, over 75% of them singletons. Source: CD8+ T cells from peripheral blood mononuclear cells, taken in the first trimester of pregnancy. The clonotype comes from a female donor with multiple sclerosis, enrolled in a pregnancy study. This chain connects TRBV10-3 to TRBJ2-1; 11 positions match TRBD2. CDR3: CAISPTSGDYNVQFF. CDR3 nucleotides: TGTGCCATCAGCCCGACTAGCGGGGATTACAATGTGCAGTTCTTC.